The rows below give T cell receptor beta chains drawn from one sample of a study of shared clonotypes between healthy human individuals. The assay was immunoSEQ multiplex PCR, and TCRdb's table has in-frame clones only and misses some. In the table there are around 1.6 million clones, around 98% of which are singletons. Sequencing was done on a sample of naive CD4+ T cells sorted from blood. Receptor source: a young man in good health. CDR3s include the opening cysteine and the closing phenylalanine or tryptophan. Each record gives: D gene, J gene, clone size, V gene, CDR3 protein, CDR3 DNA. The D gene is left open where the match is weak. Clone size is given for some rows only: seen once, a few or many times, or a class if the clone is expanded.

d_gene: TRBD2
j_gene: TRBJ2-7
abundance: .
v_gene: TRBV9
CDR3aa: CASSAAPAGVGYEQYF
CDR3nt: TGTGCCAGCAGCGCGGCACCAGCGGGAGTGGGGTACGAGCAGTACTTC

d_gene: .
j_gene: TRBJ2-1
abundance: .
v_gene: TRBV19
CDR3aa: CASSPDRGRYNEQFF
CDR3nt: TGTGCCAGTAGCCCCGACCGGGGCCGATACAATGAGCAGTTCTTC

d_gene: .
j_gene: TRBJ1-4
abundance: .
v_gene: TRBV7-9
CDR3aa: CASSLAGRKHANEKLFF
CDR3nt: TGTGCCAGCAGCTTAGCGGGTAGGAAGCATGCTAATGAAAAACTGTTTTTT

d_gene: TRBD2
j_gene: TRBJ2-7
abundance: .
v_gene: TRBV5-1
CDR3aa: CASSPRGDHSYEQYF
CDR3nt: TGCGCCAGCAGCCCCCGGGGGGACCATTCCTACGAGCAGTACTTC

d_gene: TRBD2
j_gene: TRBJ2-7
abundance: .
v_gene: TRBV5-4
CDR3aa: CASSSTGGTSYEQYF
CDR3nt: TGTGCCAGCAGCTCCACCGGCGGGACTAGCTACGAGCAGTACTTC

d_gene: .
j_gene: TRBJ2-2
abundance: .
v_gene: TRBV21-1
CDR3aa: CASSPKIPRDRSRMRELFF
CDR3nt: TGTGCCAGCTCCCCAAAAATCCCTCGGGACAGGTCTCGGATGAGGGAGCTGTTTTTT

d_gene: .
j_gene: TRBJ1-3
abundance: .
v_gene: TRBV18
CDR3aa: CASSSAGSSGNTIYF
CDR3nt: TGTGCCAGCTCAAGTGCCGGGAGCTCTGGAAACACCATATATTTT

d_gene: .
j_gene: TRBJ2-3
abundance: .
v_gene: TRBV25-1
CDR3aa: CASASLQSRDTQYF
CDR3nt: TGTGCCAGCGCGAGCCTGCAAAGTAGGGATACGCAGTATTTT

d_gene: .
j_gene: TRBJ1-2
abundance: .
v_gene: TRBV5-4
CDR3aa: CASSGTNYGYTF
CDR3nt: TGTGCCAGCAGCGGTACTAACTATGGCTACACCTTC

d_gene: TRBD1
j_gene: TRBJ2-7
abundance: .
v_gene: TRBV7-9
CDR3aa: CASSSNRGQGEQYF
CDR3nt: TGTGCCAGCAGCTCAAACAGGGGGCAGGGCGAGCAGTACTTC

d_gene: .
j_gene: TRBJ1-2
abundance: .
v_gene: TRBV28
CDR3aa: CASSLQPERGYTF
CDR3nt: TGTGCCAGCAGTTTGCAACCCGAGCGGGGCTACACCTTC

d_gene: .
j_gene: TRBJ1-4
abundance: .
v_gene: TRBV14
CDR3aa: CAISNEKLFF
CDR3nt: TGTGCCATCTCAAATGAAAAACTGTTTTTT

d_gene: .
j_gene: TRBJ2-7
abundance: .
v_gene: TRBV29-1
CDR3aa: CSARGYSYEQYF
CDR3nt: TGCAGCGCGAGGGGTTATTCCTACGAGCAGTACTTC

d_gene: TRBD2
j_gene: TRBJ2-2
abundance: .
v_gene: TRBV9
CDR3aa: CASSAPPQGLAITGELFF
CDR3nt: TGTGCCAGCAGCGCACCCCCGCAGGGACTAGCAATCACCGGGGAGCTGTTTTTT

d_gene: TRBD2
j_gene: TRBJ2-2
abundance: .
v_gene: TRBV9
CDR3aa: CASSGGLAGGPGELFF
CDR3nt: TGTGCCAGCAGCGGGGGACTAGCGGGAGGTCCCGGGGAGCTGTTTTTT

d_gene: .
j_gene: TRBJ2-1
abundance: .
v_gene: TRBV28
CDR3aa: CASGLAGSSYNEQFF
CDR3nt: TGTGCCAGCGGCCTGGCGGGGAGCTCCTACAATGAGCAGTTCTTC

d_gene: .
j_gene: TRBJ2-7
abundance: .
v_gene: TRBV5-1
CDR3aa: CASSLFEKGQGQYF
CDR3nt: TGCGCCAGCAGCTTGTTCGAGAAGGGGCAGGGGCAGTACTTC

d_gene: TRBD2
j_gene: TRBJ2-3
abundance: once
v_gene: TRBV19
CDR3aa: CASSIGGRAGMDTQYF
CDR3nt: TGTGCCAGTAGTATAGGTGGGAGGGCCGGGATGGATACGCAGTATTTT

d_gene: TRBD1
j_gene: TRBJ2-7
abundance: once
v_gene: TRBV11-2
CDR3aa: CASSLGATGVYEQYF
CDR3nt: TGTGCCAGCAGCTTAGGCGCGACAGGGGTCTACGAGCAGTACTTC

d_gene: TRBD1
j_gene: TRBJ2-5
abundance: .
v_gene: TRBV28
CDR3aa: CASLITGGRDQYF
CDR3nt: TGTGCCAGCCTTATAACAGGGGGCCGGGACCAGTACTTC

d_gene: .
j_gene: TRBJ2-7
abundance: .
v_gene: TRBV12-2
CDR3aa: CASRLGGGRRSSYEQYF
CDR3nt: TGTGCAAGTCGCTTAGGGGGCGGCCGCAGGAGCTCCTACGAGCAGTACTTC

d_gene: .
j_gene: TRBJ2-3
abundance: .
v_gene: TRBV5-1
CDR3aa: CASSLRVSDTQYF
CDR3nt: TGCGCCAGCAGCTTGAGAGTGTCTGATACGCAGTATTTT

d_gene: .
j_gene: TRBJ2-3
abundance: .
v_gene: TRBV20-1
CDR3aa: CSAWDGDTQYF
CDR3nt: TGCAGTGCTTGGGACGGAGATACGCAGTATTTT

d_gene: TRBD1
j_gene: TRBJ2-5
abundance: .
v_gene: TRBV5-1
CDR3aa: CASSLDFRTGGETQYF
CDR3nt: TGCGCCAGCAGCCTGGACTTTAGGACAGGGGGAGAGACCCAGTACTTC

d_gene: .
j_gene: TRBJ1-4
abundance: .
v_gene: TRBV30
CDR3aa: CACPGPRGNEKLFF
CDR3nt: TGTGCCTGTCCCGGACCGAGGGGGAATGAAAAACTGTTTTTT

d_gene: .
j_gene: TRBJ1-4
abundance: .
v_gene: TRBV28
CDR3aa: CASVGEQGPEKLFF
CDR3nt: TGTGCCAGCGTTGGCGAGCAGGGGCCCGAAAAACTGTTTTTT

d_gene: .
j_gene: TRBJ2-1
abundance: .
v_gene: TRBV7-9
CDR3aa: CASSSVTGYNEQFF
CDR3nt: TGTGCCAGCAGCTCAGTTACAGGCTACAATGAGCAGTTCTTC

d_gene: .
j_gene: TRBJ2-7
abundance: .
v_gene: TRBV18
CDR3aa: CASSPGADGLPEQYF
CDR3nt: TGTGCCAGCTCACCAGGGGCAGACGGGCTTCCCGAGCAGTACTTC

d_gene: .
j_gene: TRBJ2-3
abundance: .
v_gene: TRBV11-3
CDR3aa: CASSIGLGSTDTQYF
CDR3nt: TGTGCCAGCAGCATTGGTCTGGGGAGCACAGATACGCAGTATTTT

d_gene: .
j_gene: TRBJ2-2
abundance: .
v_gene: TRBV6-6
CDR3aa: CASGTRDPTGELFF
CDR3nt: TGTGCCAGCGGGACCAGGGACCCTACCGGGGAGCTGTTTTTT

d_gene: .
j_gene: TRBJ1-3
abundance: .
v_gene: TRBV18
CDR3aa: CASSPTQGAAGNTIYF
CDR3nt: TGTGCCAGCTCACCGACGCAAGGGGCAGCTGGAAACACCATATATTTT

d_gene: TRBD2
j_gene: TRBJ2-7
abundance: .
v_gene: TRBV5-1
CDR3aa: CASSRGTSGPSYEQYF
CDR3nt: TGCGCCAGCAGCCGCGGGACTAGCGGGCCATCCTACGAGCAGTACTTC

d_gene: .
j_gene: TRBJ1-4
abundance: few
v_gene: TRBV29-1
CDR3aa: CSARTPTNEKLFF
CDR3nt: TGCAGCGCCAGGACACCAACTAATGAAAAACTGTTTTTT

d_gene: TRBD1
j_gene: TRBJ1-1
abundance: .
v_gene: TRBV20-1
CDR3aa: CSAPGQTEAFF
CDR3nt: TGCAGTGCCCCGGGACAGACTGAAGCTTTCTTT

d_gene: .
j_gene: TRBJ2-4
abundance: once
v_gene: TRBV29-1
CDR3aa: CSVVLRVKNIQYF
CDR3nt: TGCAGCGTGGTCCTCCGGGTCAAAAACATTCAGTACTTC

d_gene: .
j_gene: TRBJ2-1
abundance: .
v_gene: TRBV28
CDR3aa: CASSLPLKYNEQFF
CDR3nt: TGTGCCAGCAGTCTCCCGCTAAAATACAATGAGCAGTTCTTC

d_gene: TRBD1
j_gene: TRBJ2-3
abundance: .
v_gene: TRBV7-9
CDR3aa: CASSLSGQGSDTQYF
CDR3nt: TGTGCCAGCAGCTTATCCGGACAGGGGTCAGATACGCAGTATTTT